Listed below are T cell receptor beta chains from one sample, sequenced in a study of response to subunit inactivated influenza vaccine. TCRdb reprocessed the RT-PCR reads with MiXCR, giving one entry per CDR3 protein. Among 650,000 to 800,000 distinct CDR3 sequences listed, 14% were seen once. The material was PBMCs from blood, obtained around 14 days before vaccination. The receptors shown here come from a man in his forties or fifties who received an inactivated influenza vaccine. Both conserved end residues are part of each CDR3. A D gene is named only where the DNA matches it firmly. Expanded clones get a size class; other rows say once, few or many, or leave the size out.

j_call: TRBJ1-5; v_call: TRBV10-2; clone_size: NA; d_call: TRBD1; cdr3_aa: CASEPGQGAGQPQHF; cdr3_nt: TGCGCCAGCGAACCGGGACAGGGGGCTGGTCAGCCCCAGCATTTT
j_call: TRBJ2-7; v_call: TRBV10-3; clone_size: few; d_call: NA; cdr3_aa: CAISESDSEQYF; cdr3_nt: TGTGCCATCAGTGAATCTGATTCCGAGCAGTACTTC
j_call: TRBJ1-5; v_call: TRBV12-3/TRBV12-4; clone_size: few; d_call: TRBD1; cdr3_aa: CASTLGTGKNQPQHF; cdr3_nt: TGTGCCAGCACCTTGGGGACAGGTAAAAATCAGCCCCAGCATTTT
j_call: TRBJ2-1; v_call: TRBV20-1; clone_size: few; d_call: TRBD1; cdr3_aa: CSAKTGTGNPAEQFF; cdr3_nt: TGCAGCGCCAAGACCGGGACAGGGAATCCAGCTGAGCAGTTCTTC
j_call: TRBJ2-2; v_call: TRBV6-6; clone_size: NA; d_call: NA; cdr3_aa: CASKFRDGELFF; cdr3_nt: TGTGCCAGCAAATTTAGGGACGGGGAGCTGTTTTTT
j_call: TRBJ2-7; v_call: TRBV5-1; clone_size: few; d_call: NA; cdr3_aa: CASKFGTGSYEQYF; cdr3_nt: TGCGCCAGCAAATTTGGGACCGGCTCCTACGAGCAGTACTTC
j_call: TRBJ2-7; v_call: TRBV5-1; clone_size: NA; d_call: TRBD1; cdr3_aa: CASSFSTGGFDEQYF; cdr3_nt: TGCGCCAGCAGCTTCTCGACAGGGGGTTTCGACGAGCAGTACTTC
j_call: TRBJ2-6; v_call: TRBV5-1; clone_size: NA; d_call: NA; cdr3_aa: CASSLAVAVYSGANVLTF; cdr3_nt: TGCGCCAGCAGCTTGGCTGTAGCGGTTTACTCTGGGGCCAACGTCCTGACTTTC
j_call: TRBJ2-3; v_call: TRBV7-9; clone_size: NA; d_call: NA; cdr3_aa: CASSSPAGPSTDTQYF; cdr3_nt: TGTGCCAGCAGCTCCCCCGCAGGGCCAAGCACAGATACGCAGTATTTT
j_call: TRBJ2-1; v_call: TRBV7-3; clone_size: NA; d_call: NA; cdr3_aa: CASSFSTNNEQFF; cdr3_nt: TGTGCCAGCAGCTTTTCTACGAACAATGAGCAGTTCTTC
j_call: TRBJ2-2; v_call: TRBV2; clone_size: NA; d_call: NA; cdr3_aa: CASSVSPINTGELFF; cdr3_nt: TGTGCCAGCAGTGTTAGCCCCATAAACACCGGGGAGCTGTTTTTT
j_call: TRBJ1-5; v_call: TRBV19; clone_size: many; d_call: NA; cdr3_aa: CASSPDRQPQHF; cdr3_nt: TGTGCCAGTAGCCCGGATAGACAGCCCCAGCATTTT
j_call: TRBJ2-2; v_call: TRBV20-1; clone_size: NA; d_call: TRBD2; cdr3_aa: CSAPTGTTTGELFF; cdr3_nt: TGCAGTGCTCCGACCGGGACTACCACCGGGGAGCTGTTTTTT
j_call: TRBJ1-1; v_call: TRBV2; clone_size: few; d_call: TRBD1; cdr3_aa: CASSLRDRAEAFF; cdr3_nt: TGTGCCAGCAGCCTCCGGGACAGGGCTGAAGCTTTCTTT
j_call: TRBJ2-7; v_call: TRBV29-1; clone_size: once; d_call: NA; cdr3_aa: CSVFRGHEQYF; cdr3_nt: TGCAGTGTCTTCAGGGGCCACGAGCAGTACTTC
j_call: TRBJ2-1; v_call: TRBV20-1; clone_size: few; d_call: NA; cdr3_aa: CSATARAIYNEQFF; cdr3_nt: TGCAGTGCTACTGCTCGGGCGATTTACAATGAGCAGTTCTTC
j_call: TRBJ2-2; v_call: TRBV7-8; clone_size: few; d_call: NA; cdr3_aa: CASSWGRGELFF; cdr3_nt: TGTGCCAGCAGCTGGGGTAGGGGGGAGCTGTTTTTT
j_call: TRBJ2-5; v_call: TRBV5-6; clone_size: few; d_call: TRBD1; cdr3_aa: CASSWGQSKVTQYF; cdr3_nt: TGTGCCAGCAGCTGGGGACAGAGCAAGGTGACCCAGTACTTC
j_call: TRBJ1-2; v_call: TRBV5-1; clone_size: few; d_call: NA; cdr3_aa: CASSLDPGDNYGYTF; cdr3_nt: TGCGCCAGCAGCTTGGATCCAGGGGACAACTATGGCTACACCTTC
j_call: TRBJ2-5; v_call: TRBV19; clone_size: NA; d_call: NA; cdr3_aa: CASKAAPRETQYF; cdr3_nt: TGTGCCAGTAAGGCGGCTCCTCGGGAGACCCAGTACTTC
j_call: TRBJ1-1; v_call: TRBV4-3; clone_size: NA; d_call: NA; cdr3_aa: CASSQDTGATEAFF; cdr3_nt: TGCGCCAGCAGCCAAGATACGGGGGCCACTGAAGCTTTCTTT
j_call: TRBJ2-7; v_call: TRBV4-2; clone_size: NA; d_call: TRBD2; cdr3_aa: CASSQEWLAGGREQYF; cdr3_nt: TGTGCCAGCAGCCAAGAGTGGCTAGCGGGGGGAAGAGAGCAGTACTTC